This T cell receptor beta chain comes out of a study of cytomegalovirus exposure and HLA in healthy donors. Worth noting for this clone: Its antigen is unidentified.

PCR was performed using 60 Vbeta and 13 Jbeta primers. Some clones are missing from TCRdb's copy, which holds only in-frame ones; the method was immunoSEQ multiplex PCR. The sample has 250,000 to 350,000 clones, 75% to 90% seen once; the top ten hold 3.5% to 4%. Study-level results: In a later analysis, HLA-C alleles had the fewest associated TCRs, DRB1 alleles the most.

Germline V gene lookup returns CDR1 SGHRS and CDR2 YFSETQ. The CDR3 runs 14 residues. Germline trimming cut 9 bases from V and 2 bases from J; bases unmatched to any gene: 7. The receptor was derived from a man aged 35-49 years in good health and CMV-seropositive. The sequencing sample was made of PBMCs. The chain links TRBV5-1 to TRBJ2-7; 11 bases line up with TRBD2. CDR3 nucleotide sequence: TGCGCCACCTCGACTAGCGGGGCGGCCTACGAGCAGTACTTC. Encoded protein: CATSTSGAAYEQYF.